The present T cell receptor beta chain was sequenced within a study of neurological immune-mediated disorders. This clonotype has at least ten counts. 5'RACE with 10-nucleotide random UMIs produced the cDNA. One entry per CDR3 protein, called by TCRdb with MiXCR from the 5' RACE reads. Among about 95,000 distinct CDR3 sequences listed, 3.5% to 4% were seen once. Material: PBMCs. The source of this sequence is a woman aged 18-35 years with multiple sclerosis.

This chain's CDR3 is CASSGTSYGYTF. The CDR3 bases are TGTGCCAGCAGTGGGACATCCTATGGCTACACCTTC. This chain uses TRBV28 with TRBJ1-2, with D possibly matching TRBD1 (6 bases). Trimming removed 5 bases at V and 4 bases at J, with 8 bases between. The CDR3 runs 12 residues. Germline CDR1 is MDHEN and CDR2 is SYDVKM.